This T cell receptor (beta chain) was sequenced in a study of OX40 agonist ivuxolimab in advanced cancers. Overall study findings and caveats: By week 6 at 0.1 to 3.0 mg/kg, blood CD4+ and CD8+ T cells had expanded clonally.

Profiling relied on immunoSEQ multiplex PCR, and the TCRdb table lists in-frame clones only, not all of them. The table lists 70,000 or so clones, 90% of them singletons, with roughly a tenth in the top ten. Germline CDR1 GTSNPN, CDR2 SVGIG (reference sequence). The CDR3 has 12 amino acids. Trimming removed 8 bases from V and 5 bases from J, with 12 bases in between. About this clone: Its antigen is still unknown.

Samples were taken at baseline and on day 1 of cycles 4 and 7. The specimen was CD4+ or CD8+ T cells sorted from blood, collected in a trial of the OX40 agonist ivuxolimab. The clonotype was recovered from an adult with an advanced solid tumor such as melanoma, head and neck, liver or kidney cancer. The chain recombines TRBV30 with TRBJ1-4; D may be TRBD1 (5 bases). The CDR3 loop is CASNGANEKLFF. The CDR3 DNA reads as TGTGCCAGTAATGGGGCCAATGAAAAACTGTTTTTT.